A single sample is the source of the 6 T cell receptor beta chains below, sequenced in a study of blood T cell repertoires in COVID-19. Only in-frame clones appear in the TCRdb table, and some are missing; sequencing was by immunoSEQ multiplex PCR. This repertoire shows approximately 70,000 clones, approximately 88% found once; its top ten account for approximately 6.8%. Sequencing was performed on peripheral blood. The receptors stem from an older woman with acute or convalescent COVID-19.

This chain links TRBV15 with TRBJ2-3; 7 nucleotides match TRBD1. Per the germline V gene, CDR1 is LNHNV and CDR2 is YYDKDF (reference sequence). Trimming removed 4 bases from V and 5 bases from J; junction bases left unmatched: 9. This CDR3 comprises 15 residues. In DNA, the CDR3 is TGTGCCACCAGCACGGACAGGTTTGAGGGAGATACGCAGTATTTT. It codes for CATSTDRFEGDTQYF.

The CDR3 DNA reads TGTGCCAGCAGCTTAGCGAACAGGGTTCCTGAAGCTTTCTTT. Amino acid sequence: CASSLANRVPEAFF. The chain recombines TRBV7-2 with TRBJ1-1; D is perhaps TRBD1 (6 bases). This CDR3 comprises 14 residues. CDR1 SGHTA and CDR2 FQGNSA come from the germline V gene. With 0 bases removed from V and 6 bases from J, the gap between germline ends came to 11 bases. The variable domain in full, with the rest retrieved from reference TRBV7-2 and TRBJ1-1, is GAGVSQSPSNKVTEKGKDVELRCDPISGHTALYWYRQSLGQGLEFLIYFQGNSAPDKSGLPSDRFSAERTGGSVSTLTIQRTQQEDSAVYLCASSLANRVPEAFFGQGTRLTVV.

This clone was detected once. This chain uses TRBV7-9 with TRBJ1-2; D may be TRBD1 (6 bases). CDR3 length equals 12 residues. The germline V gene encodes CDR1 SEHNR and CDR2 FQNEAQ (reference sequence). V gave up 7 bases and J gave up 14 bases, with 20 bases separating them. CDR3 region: CASKTMTGLETF. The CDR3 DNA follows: TGTGCCAGCAAAACAATGACAGGCCTGGAAACCTTC.

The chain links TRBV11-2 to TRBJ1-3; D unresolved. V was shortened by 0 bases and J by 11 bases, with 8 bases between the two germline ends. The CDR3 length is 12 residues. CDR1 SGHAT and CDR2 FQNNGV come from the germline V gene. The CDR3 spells CASSLELRSIYF. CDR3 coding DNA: TGTGCCAGCAGCTTAGAACTGAGGTCCATATATTTT.

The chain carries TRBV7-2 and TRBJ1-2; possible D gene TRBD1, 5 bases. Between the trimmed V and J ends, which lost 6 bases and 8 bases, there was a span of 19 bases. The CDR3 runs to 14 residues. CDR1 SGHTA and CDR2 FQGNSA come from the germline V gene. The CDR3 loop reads CASSLSGAFGGYTF. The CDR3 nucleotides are TGTGCCAGCAGTTTAAGCGGGGCCTTCGGGGGCTACACCTTC.

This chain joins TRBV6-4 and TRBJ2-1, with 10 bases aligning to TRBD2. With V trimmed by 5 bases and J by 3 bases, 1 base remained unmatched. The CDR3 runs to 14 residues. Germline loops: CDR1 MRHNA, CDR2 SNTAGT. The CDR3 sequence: CASSRTSGYNEQFF. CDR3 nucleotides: TGTGCCAGCAGTAGGACTAGCGGCTACAATGAGCAGTTCTTC.